Each of the 17 T cell receptor beta chains below was sequenced from the same sample in a study of T-cell reconstitution after alpha-beta-depleted transplantation in children. This sample's TCRbeta library carried unique molecular identifier barcodes. Each CDR3 protein gets one entry after TCRdb re-called the PCR reads with MiXCR. The sample includes 90,000 to 100,000 distinct CDR3 sequences, more than 20% of them seen just once. Source: PBMCs, taken before TCRalphabeta/CD19-depleted stem cell transplant. The receptors were sampled from a boy aged 2 to 10 with acute lymphoblastic leukemia, due to receive a stem cell transplant.

Many counts were recorded for this clonotype. The chain carries TRBV3-1 and TRBJ2-3, with a weak D call TRBD2 (5 bases). Trimming took 0 bases from V and 5 from J, leaving 15 bases between them. Germline V gene data show CDR1 as LGHDT and CDR2 as YNNKEL (reference sequence). This CDR3 is built from 16 residues. The CDR3 DNA follows: TGTGCCAGCAGCCAAGAGCCCGGGGTGACGAGAGATACGCAGTATTTT. It translates to CASSQEPGVTRDTQYF.

The chain uses TRBV7-9 and TRBJ1-1, with unresolved D. The ends were cut back, 5 bases at V and 10 bases at J, with 20 bases in the middle. Germline V gene data show CDR1 as SEHNR and CDR2 as FQNEAQ (reference sequence). The CDR3 contains 14 residues. This CDR3 reads CASSPELETSGAFF. The CDR3 DNA sequence: TGTGCCAGCAGCCCCGAATTGGAGACAAGCGGAGCTTTCTTT.

This clonotype was found a few times. This chain links TRBV7-2 with TRBJ1-1; no clear D. Deletions cut 5 bases from V and 1 base from J, with 11 bases between. Looked up from germline, CDR1 is SGHTA and CDR2 is FQGNSA. The CDR3 consists of 14 residues. The CDR3 DNA sequence: TGTGCCAGCAGCGCGCATAAGGGGAACACTGAAGCTTTCTTT. The encoded protein is CASSAHKGNTEAFF.

This clonotype was counted between two and nine times. This chain links TRBV5-6 with TRBJ2-3; 7 positions match TRBD2. The length of the CDR3 is 15 residues. Germline CDR1 reads SGHDT; CDR2 reads YYEEEE. The J segment lost 1 base and the V segment lost 2 bases, leaving 4 bases of the junction unmatched. CDR3 in DNA: TGTGCCAGCAGCTTTGGGCTAGCGGGCACAGATACGCAGTATTTT. Translation: CASSFGLAGTDTQYF.

There are a few counts of this clonotype. This chain joins TRBV15 and TRBJ1-1, with 9 nucleotides matching TRBD1. The CDR3 has 16 residues. Looked up from germline, CDR1 is LNHNV and CDR2 is YYDKDF (reference sequence). The junction had 7 bases not matched to a gene; V was cut back by 2 bases and J by 3 bases. The CDR3 is CATSRKQGASDTEAFF. CDR3 sequence (DNA): TGTGCCACCAGCAGAAAACAGGGGGCGAGTGACACTGAAGCTTTCTTT.

The J gene is TRBJ2-5, the V gene TRBV12-3 or TRBV12-4; TRBD1 aligns across 7 bases. CDR3 size: 13 residues. J lost 4 bases, V lost 6 bases, and 5 bases had no gene match. CDR3 loop: CASSRDRVETQYF. In DNA form, the CDR3 reads TGTGCCAGCAGCCGAGACAGGGTAGAGACCCAGTACTTC.

The gene calls are TRBV12-3 or TRBV12-4 and TRBJ1-2, with 7 bases aligning to TRBD1. The junction had 17 bases not matched to a gene; V was cut back by 6 bases and J by 10 bases. The CDR3 is 15 residues long. CDR3 DNA: TGTGCCAGCAGCAAATCCGGGACAGTGGTGGAAATCTACACCTTC. The encoded protein is CASSKSGTVVEIYTF.

V is TRBV20-1 and J is TRBJ2-5; 8 bases line up with TRBD2. The CDR3 extends over 19 amino acids. In germline, CDR1 is DFQATT, CDR2 SNEGSKA (reference sequence). Germline trimming cut 0 bases from V and 4 bases from J; bases unmatched to any gene: 19. The CDR3 reads CSARDGDILAEGPAETQYF. CDR3 coding DNA: TGCAGTGCTAGAGATGGAGATATACTAGCGGAGGGGCCCGCAGAGACCCAGTACTTC.

V is TRBV5-1 and J is TRBJ2-7; D remains ambiguous. Per germline, CDR1 SGHRS and CDR2 YFSETQ. V dropped 4 bases and J dropped 7 bases, with 12 bases sitting between them. The length of the CDR3 is 12 residues. The CDR3 loop reads CASSTYVGEQYF. CDR3 nucleotides: TGCGCCAGCAGCACGTACGTCGGGGAGCAGTACTTC. Using reference TRBV5-1 and TRBJ2-7 for the parts outside the CDR3, the full variable domain is KAGVTQTPRYLIKTRGQQVTLSCSPISGHRSVSWYQQTPGQGLQFLFEYFSETQRNKGNFPGRFSGRQFSNSRSEMNVSTLELGDSALYLCASSTYVGEQYFGPGTRLTVT.

The chain recombines TRBV20-1 with TRBJ2-1; D is unclear. CDR1 and CDR2 (germline): DFQATT, SNEGSKA (reference sequence). This CDR3 is 16 amino acids long. The germline V and J ends were trimmed by 0 bases and 0 bases, with 12 bases remaining between them. The chain's CDR3 is CSARDFTPSSYNEQFF. CDR3 DNA sequence: TGCAGTGCTAGAGATTTTACGCCCAGCTCCTACAATGAGCAGTTCTTC.

This clonotype was counted a few times. The chain uses TRBV12-3 or TRBV12-4 and TRBJ2-5; TRBD1 agrees at 8 bases. The ends lost 6 bases at V and 2 bases at J; junction bases unmatched: 5. This CDR3 has 14 residues. The CDR3 spells CASSRGTGQETQYF. CDR3 in DNA: TGTGCCAGCAGCCGCGGGACAGGTCAAGAGACCCAGTACTTC.

The rearrangement links TRBV7-8 to TRBJ2-1; 8 bases agree with TRBD1. This CDR3 is built from 13 residues. The V segment lost 11 bases and the J segment 7 bases; nucleotides outside the gene matches: 10. CDR1 and CDR2 from the germline V gene are SGHVS and FQNEAQ. The CDR3 bases are TGTGCCGGGCAAAACAGGGGGTCGAATGAGCAGTTCTTC. Amino acid sequence: CAGQNRGSNEQFF. The whole variable domain, filled in from reference TRBV7-8 and TRBJ2-1, reads GAGVSQSPRYKVAKRGQDVALRCDPISGHVSLFWYQQALGQGPEFLTYFQNEAQLDKSGLPSDRFFAERPEGSVSTLKIQRTQQEDSAVYLCAGQNRGSNEQFFGPGTRLTVL.

V gene TRBV15 combines with J gene TRBJ1-3, with D possibly TRBD1 on 5 matching bases. Per germline, CDR1 LNHNV and CDR2 YYDKDF (reference sequence). This CDR3 region has 15 residues. V lost 2 bases and J lost 2, with 10 bases in between. CDR3 sequence reads: CATSRNVGPGNTIYF. For the CDR3, the DNA is TGTGCCACCAGCAGAAACGTGGGGCCTGGAAACACCATATATTTT.

The rearrangement joins TRBV28 to TRBJ2-1, with a possible D match to TRBD2 (6 bases). The CDR3 runs to 14 residues. Germline CDR1 reads MDHEN; CDR2 reads SYDVKM. V was pared by 7 bases and J by 2 bases, with 12 bases between. CDR3 protein: CASILSGAYNEQFF. CDR3 nucleotide sequence: TGTGCCAGCATCCTTAGCGGAGCCTACAATGAGCAGTTCTTC.

This clonotype appeared a few times. The chain is built from TRBV7-2 and TRBJ2-3; D remains ambiguous. Germline V lookup: CDR1 SGHTA, CDR2 FQGNSA. V gave up 2 bases and J gave up 6 bases, with 6 bases separating them. The CDR3 is 12 residues long. CDR3 bases: TGTGCCAGCAGCTTATATGGGGATACGCAGTATTTT. As protein: CASSLYGDTQYF.

Only a few counts were recorded for this clonotype. This chain joins TRBV5-1 and TRBJ2-7; 11 nucleotides line up with TRBD1. The CDR3 sequence is 15 residues long. V trimming: 6 bases; J trimming: 3 bases; junction bases outside the gene matches: 8. The V gene's germline CDR1 is SGHRS and CDR2 YFSETQ. The CDR3 bases are TGCGCCAGCACGGCCGGGACAGGGGGTTTCTACGAGCAGTACTTC. Translated, it gives CASTAGTGGFYEQYF.

V and J are TRBV5-1 and TRBJ1-2; D unclear. The CDR3 is 15 amino acids. CDR1 is SGHRS, CDR2 YFSETQ, per germline. Trimming shortened V by 0 bases and J by 8 bases, and 17 bases separated the two germline ends. CDR3 bases: TGCGCCAGCAGCTTGGAGCGGCCAGCGGAGGGAGGCTACACCTTC. It yields the protein CASSLERPAEGGYTF.